This T cell receptor (beta chain) was found in a study of T cells in localized non-small cell lung cancer. Findings and caveats of the study: Sequencing, confined to only one tumor region, leaves heterogeneity possible. Longer overall survival was seen with higher T cell density measured in blood.

The germline V gene has CDR1 SGHKS and CDR2 YYEKEE (reference sequence). The CDR3 has 11 residues. V was pared by 3 bases and J by 7 bases, with 7 bases between. Turning to this clone: What it binds is unknown.

Profiled with immunoSEQ multiplex PCR; TCRdb holds only in-frame clones, not every one. This sample has tens of thousands of clones, with more than 80% found just once. The sequences come from peripheral blood, collected before any cancer treatment. This chain joins TRBV5-5 and TRBJ1-2; tentatively, D is TRBD1 (5 bases). This receptor was obtained from a female donor older than 55 with stage I lung adenocarcinoma. CDR3 DNA sequence: TGTGCCAGCAGCTCGAGGGGTGGCTACACCTTC. It encodes CASSSRGGYTF.